This TCR beta chain was documented in a study of T cell clonality in common variable immunodeficiency. Germline V CDR1 and CDR2: SEHNR, FQNEAQ (reference sequence). With 4 bases removed from V and 4 bases from J, the gap between germline ends came to 14 bases. This CDR3 spans 15 amino acids. Data came from immunoSEQ multiplex PCR; TCRdb stores just in-frame clones and leaves some out. The data show roughly 34,000 clones, with none appearing a single time. As concerns this clone: The CDR3 end lies 3 residues beyond the end of the read and is filled in from the germline J gene.

The chain uses TRBV7-9 and TRBJ1-3; TRBD1 might be the D (6 bases). Sequencing was done on a sample of peripheral blood mononuclear cells. The clonotype was recovered from a person aged 18 to 75 in good health. The CDR3 is CASSSTDRRGNTIYF. The CDR3 bases that were read are TGTGCCAGCAGCTCCACCGACAGGAGAGGAAACACC.